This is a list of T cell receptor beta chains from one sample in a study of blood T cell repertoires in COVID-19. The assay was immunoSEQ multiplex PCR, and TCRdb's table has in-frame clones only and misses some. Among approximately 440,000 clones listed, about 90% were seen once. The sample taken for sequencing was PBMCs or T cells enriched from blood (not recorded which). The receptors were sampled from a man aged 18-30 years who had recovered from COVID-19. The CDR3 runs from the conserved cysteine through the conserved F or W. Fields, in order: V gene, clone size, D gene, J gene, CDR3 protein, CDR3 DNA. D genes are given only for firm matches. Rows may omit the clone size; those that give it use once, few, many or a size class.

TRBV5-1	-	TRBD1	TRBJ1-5	CASSVGQEDQPQHF	TGCGCCAGCAGCGTGGGACAGGAGGATCAGCCCCAGCATTTT
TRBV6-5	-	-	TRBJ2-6	CASRPGFSGANVLTF	TGTGCCAGCCGTCCAGGGTTCTCTGGGGCCAACGTCCTGACTTTC
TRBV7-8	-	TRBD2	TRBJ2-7	CASSFSGRAGDEQYF	TGTGCCAGCAGCTTTAGCGGGAGGGCCGGCGACGAGCAGTACTTC
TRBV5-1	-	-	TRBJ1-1	CASSSQGKGTEAFF	TGCGCCAGCAGCTCTCAGGGGAAGGGGACTGAAGCTTTCTTT
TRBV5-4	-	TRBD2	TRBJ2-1	CASSLAITAGGVDEQFF	TGTGCCAGCAGCTTGGCCATTACCGCGGGGGGAGTCGATGAGCAGTTCTTC
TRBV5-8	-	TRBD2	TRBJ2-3	CASSFWTSGDTDTQYF	TGTGCCAGCAGCTTCTGGACTAGCGGGGATACAGATACGCAGTATTTT
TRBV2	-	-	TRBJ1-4	CASAQASRGSANEKLFF	TGTGCCAGCGCGCAGGCCTCACGTGGGTCGGCTAATGAAAAACTGTTTTTT
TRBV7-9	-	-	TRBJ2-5	CASSATGTRKETQYF	TGTGCCAGCAGTGCGACCGGGACACGGAAAGAGACCCAGTACTTC
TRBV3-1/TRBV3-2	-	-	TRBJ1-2	CASSQRQGQDYGYTF	TGTGCCAGCAGCCAAAGGCAGGGCCAGGACTATGGCTACACCTTC
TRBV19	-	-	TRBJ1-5	CASSIFPFKGEGPGSNQPQHF	TGTGCCAGTAGTATATTCCCCTTTAAAGGGGAAGGGCCGGGTAGCAATCAGCCCCAGCATTTT
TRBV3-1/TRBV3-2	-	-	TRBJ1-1	CASRGLEGDAEAFF	TGTGCCAGCAGAGGACTTGAGGGGGACGCTGAAGCTTTCTTT
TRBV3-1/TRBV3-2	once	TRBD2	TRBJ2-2	CASSQKLAGHGELFF	TGTGCCAGCAGCCAAAAACTAGCGGGGCACGGGGAGCTGTTTTTT
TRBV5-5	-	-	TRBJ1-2	CASSLWVQGGYGYTF	TGTGCCAGCAGCTTGTGGGTCCAGGGAGGATATGGCTACACCTTC
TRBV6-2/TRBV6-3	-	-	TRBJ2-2	CASSLTDTGELFF	TGTGCCAGCAGTTTGACAGACACCGGGGAGCTGTTTTTT
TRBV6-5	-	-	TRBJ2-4	CASRERRTGKNIQYF	TGTGCCAGCAGGGAGCGACGAACAGGGAAAAACATTCAGTACTTC
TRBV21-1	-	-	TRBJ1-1	CASTTENRDRKMNTEAFF	TGTGCCAGCACAACCGAGAACCGGGACAGGAAGATGAACACTGAAGCTTTCTTT
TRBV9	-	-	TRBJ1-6	CASSGDPGVSPLHF	TGTGCCAGCAGCGGAGATCCGGGGGTTTCACCCCTCCACTTT
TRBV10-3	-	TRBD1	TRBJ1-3	CAILQGPGNTIYF	TGTGCCATCTTACAGGGGCCAGGAAACACCATATATTTT
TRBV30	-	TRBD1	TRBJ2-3	CAWSGTGGSTDTQYF	TGTGCCTGGAGCGGGACAGGGGGATCCACAGATACGCAGTATTTT
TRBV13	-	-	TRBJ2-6	CASSPGAGANVLTF	TGTGCCAGCAGCCCAGGGGCTGGGGCCAACGTCCTGACTTTC
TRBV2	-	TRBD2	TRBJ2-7	CASRESGGPYEQYF	TGTGCCAGCAGGGAGAGCGGGGGTCCCTACGAGCAGTACTTC
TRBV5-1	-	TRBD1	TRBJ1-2	CASSPGTGGFVSRGYTF	TGCGCCAGCAGCCCCGGGACAGGGGGCTTTGTGAGTAGAGGCTACACCTTC
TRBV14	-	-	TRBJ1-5	CASSQESAQPQHF	TGTGCCAGCAGCCAAGAATCTGCGCAGCCCCAGCATTTT
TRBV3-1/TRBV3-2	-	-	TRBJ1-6	CASSQDFNPMSSYNSPLHF	TGTGCCAGCAGCCAAGATTTCAACCCTATGAGCTCCTATAATTCACCCCTCCACTTT
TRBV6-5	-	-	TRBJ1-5	CASSYRSNQPQHF	TGTGCCAGCAGTTACCGTAGCAATCAGCCCCAGCATTTT
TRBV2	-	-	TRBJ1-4	CASSHRSTNEKLFF	TGTGCCAGCAGTCACAGGAGTACTAATGAAAAACTGTTTTTT
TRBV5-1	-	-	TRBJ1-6	CASSLAGAVSSYNSPLHF	TGCGCCAGCAGCTTGGCTGGGGCGGTAAGCTCCTATAATTCACCCCTCCACTTT
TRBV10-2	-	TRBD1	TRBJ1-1	CASRDGGQGNTEAFF	TGCGCCAGCAGGGACGGCGGACAGGGGAACACTGAAGCTTTCTTT
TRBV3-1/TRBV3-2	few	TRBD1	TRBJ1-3	CASSQQGAVSNTIYF	TGTGCCAGCAGCCAACAGGGGGCTGTCTCGAACACCATATATTTT
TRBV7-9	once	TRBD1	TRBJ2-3	CASSRIVGPQGANTQYF	TGTGCCAGCAGCAGAATAGTGGGGCCACAGGGGGCGAATACGCAGTATTTT
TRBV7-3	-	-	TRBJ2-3	CASSLTAQGGTDTQYF	TGTGCCAGCAGCTTAACGGCTCAGGGGGGTACAGATACGCAGTATTTT
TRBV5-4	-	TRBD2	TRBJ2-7	CASSPVHNSGTRYEQYF	TGTGCCAGCAGCCCGGTTCACAATAGCGGGACACGCTACGAGCAGTACTTC
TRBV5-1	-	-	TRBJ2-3	CASSLVETTPTDTQYF	TGCGCCAGCAGCTTGGTAGAAACTACCCCCACAGATACGCAGTATTTT
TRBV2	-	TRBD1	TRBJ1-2	CASTNDRVNSYGYTF	TGTGCCAGCACCAATGACAGGGTAAACAGCTATGGCTACACCTTC
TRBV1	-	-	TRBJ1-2	CTSSQFSEEYGYTF	TGCACCAGCAGCCAATTCTCGGAGGAGTATGGCTACACCTTC
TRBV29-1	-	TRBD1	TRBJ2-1	CSVEDGTGGVSEQFF	TGCAGCGTTGAAGATGGGACAGGGGGTGTAAGTGAGCAGTTCTTC
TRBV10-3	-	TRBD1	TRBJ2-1	CAIGTGNNNEQFF	TGTGCCATCGGGACAGGAAATAACAATGAGCAGTTCTTC
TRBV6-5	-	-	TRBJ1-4	CASSLIRTTNEKLFF	TGTGCCAGCAGTCTGATCAGGACAACTAATGAAAAACTGTTTTTT
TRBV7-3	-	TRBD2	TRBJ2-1	CASSLTPSGSRDEQFF	TGTGCCAGCAGCTTAACCCCTAGCGGGAGTAGAGATGAGCAGTTCTTC
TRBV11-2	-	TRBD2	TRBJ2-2	CASSLRLASGELFF	TGTGCCAGCAGCTTACGACTAGCGAGTGGGGAGCTGTTTTTT
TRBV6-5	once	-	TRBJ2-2	CASPFGELFF	TGTGCCAGCCCCTTCGGGGAGCTGTTTTTT
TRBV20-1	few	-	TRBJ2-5	CSAARGTQYF	TGCAGTGCTGCCAGGGGAACCCAGTACTTC
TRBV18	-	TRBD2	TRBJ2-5	CASSQGLAGEAVDETQYF	TGTGCCAGCTCACAGGGACTAGCGGGAGAAGCAGTTGATGAGACCCAGTACTTC
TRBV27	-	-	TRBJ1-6	CASRTKGVKVNSPLHF	TGTGCCAGCAGGACTAAGGGGGTTAAGGTGAATTCACCCCTCCACTTT
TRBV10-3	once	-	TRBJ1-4	CAISAGNPNEKLFF	TGTGCCATCAGTGCCGGGAACCCCAATGAAAAACTGTTTTTT
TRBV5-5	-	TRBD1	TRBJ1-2	CASSLDFRDREDGYTF	TGTGCCAGCAGCTTGGATTTTCGGGACAGGGAAGATGGCTACACCTTC
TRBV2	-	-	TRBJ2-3	CASIKDTFTDTQYF	TGTGCCAGCATAAAAGATACATTCACAGATACGCAGTATTTT
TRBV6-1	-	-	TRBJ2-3	CASSEAGPTNTQYF	TGTGCCAGCAGTGAGGCAGGGCCCACTAATACGCAGTATTTT
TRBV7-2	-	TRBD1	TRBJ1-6	CASSLLGQSNSPLHF	TGTGCCAGCAGCTTATTGGGACAGTCAAATTCACCCCTCCACTTT
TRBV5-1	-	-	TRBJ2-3	CASSLSYSVNTDTQYF	TGCGCCAGCAGCTTATCCTATAGTGTAAACACAGATACGCAGTATTTT
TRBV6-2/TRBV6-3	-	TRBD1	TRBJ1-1	CASSANRGRGTEAFF	TGTGCCAGCAGTGCGAACAGGGGGCGAGGTACTGAAGCTTTCTTT
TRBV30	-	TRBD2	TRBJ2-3	CAWSVGLAGDTQYF	TGTGCCTGGAGTGTAGGCCTAGCGGGAGATACGCAGTATTTT
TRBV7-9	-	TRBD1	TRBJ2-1	CASSLGTGSFNEQFF	TGTGCCAGCAGCTTAGGGACAGGGTCTTTCAATGAGCAGTTCTTC
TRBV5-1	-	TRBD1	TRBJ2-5	CASSFGQEQAETQYF	TGCGCCAGCAGCTTTGGACAGGAGCAAGCAGAGACCCAGTACTTC
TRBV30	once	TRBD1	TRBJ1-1	CAWSNRGGTEAFF	TGTGCCTGGAGTAACAGGGGTGGGACTGAAGCTTTCTTT
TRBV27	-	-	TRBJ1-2	CASRGAGTANYGYTF	TGTGCCAGCAGGGGTGCGGGGACCGCTAACTATGGCTACACCTTC
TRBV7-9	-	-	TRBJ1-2	CASSINSGVGVVGYTF	TGTGCCAGCAGCATAAACTCAGGGGTTGGCGTAGTGGGCTACACCTTC
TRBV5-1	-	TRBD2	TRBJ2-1	CASSFLAGANEQFF	TGCGCCAGCAGCTTTCTAGCGGGAGCCAATGAGCAGTTCTTC
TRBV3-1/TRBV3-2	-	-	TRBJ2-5	CASSHSDGQETQYF	TGTGCCAGCAGCCATTCCGACGGGCAAGAGACCCAGTACTTC
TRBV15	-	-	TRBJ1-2	CATRRGGGHGYTF	TGTGCCACCAGACGGGGGGGCGGGCATGGCTACACCTTC